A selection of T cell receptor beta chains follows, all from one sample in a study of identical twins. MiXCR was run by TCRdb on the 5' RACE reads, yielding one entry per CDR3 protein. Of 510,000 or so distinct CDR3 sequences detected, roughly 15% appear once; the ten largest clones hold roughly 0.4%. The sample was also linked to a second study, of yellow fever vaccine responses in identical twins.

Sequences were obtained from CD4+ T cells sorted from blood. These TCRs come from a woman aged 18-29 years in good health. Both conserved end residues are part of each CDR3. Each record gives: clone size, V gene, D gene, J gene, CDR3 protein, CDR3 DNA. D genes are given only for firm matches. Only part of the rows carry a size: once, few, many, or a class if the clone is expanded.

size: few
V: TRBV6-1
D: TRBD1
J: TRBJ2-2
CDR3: CASSRRPTGGMNTGELFF
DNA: TGTGCCAGCAGCCGCAGACCGACAGGGGGTATGAACACCGGGGAGCTGTTTTTT

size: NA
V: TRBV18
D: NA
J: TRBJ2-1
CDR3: CASSPQNNEQFF
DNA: TGTGCCAGCTCACCGCAAAACAATGAGCAGTTCTTC

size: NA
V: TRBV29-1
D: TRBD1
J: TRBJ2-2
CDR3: CSGRDSFTGELFF
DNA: TGCAGCGGCCGGGACAGCTTCACCGGGGAGCTGTTTTTT

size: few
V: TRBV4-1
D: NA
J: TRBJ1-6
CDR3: CASSQETVSPLHF
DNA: TGCGCCAGCAGCCAAGAGACGGTTTCACCCCTCCACTTT

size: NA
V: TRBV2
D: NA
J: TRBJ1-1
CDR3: CASSERRTEAFF
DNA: TGTGCCAGCAGTGAAAGACGCACTGAAGCTTTCTTT

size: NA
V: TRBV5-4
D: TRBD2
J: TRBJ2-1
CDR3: CASSPRGSGRVEQFF
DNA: TGTGCCAGCAGCCCCCGCGGTAGCGGGAGGGTTGAGCAGTTCTTC

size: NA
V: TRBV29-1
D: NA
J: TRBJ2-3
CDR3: CSVRTTHTQYF
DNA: TGCAGCGTCCGGACTACCCATACGCAGTATTTT

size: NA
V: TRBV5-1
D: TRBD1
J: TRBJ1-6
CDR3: CASSLRVQGNNSPLHF
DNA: TGCGCCAGCAGCTTGAGGGTACAGGGGAATAATTCACCCCTCCACTTT

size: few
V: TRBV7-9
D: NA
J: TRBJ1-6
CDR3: CASSLEVRISPLHF
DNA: TGTGCCAGCAGCTTAGAGGTCAGGATTTCACCCCTCCACTTT

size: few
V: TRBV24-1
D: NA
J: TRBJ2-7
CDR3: CATSESGYEQYF
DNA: TGTGCCACCAGTGAATCGGGCTACGAGCAGTACTTC

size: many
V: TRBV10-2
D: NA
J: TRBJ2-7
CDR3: CASSAAVTYEQYF
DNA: TGCGCCAGCAGCGCAGCCGTTACCTACGAGCAGTACTTC

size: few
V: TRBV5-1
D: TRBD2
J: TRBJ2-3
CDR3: CASSWNPGLAGDTQYF
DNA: TGCGCCAGCAGCTGGAATCCGGGACTAGCGGGAGATACGCAGTATTTT

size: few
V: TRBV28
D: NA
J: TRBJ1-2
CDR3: CASSNRGGLGYTF
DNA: TGTGCCAGCAGTAATCGCGGGGGATTGGGCTACACCTTC

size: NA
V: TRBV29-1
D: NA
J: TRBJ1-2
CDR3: CSARDTGHYGYTF
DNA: TGCAGCGCTCGGGACACGGGGCACTATGGCTACACCTTC

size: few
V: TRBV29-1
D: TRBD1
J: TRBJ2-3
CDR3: CSVRLRTGPDTQYF
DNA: TGCAGCGTGAGACTCCGGACAGGGCCAGATACGCAGTATTTT

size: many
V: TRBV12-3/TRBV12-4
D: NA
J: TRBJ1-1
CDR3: CASSLAEKAFF
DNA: TGTGCCAGCAGTTTAGCGGAGAAAGCTTTCTTT

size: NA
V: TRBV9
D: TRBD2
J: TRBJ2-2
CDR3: CASGRRVAGKTGELFF
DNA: TGTGCCAGCGGTAGAAGGGTAGCGGGAAAAACCGGGGAGCTGTTTTTT

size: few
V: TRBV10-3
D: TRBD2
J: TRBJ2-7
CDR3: CAISERGLAGIYEQYF
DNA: TGTGCCATCAGTGAGCGGGGACTAGCGGGAATCTACGAGCAGTACTTC

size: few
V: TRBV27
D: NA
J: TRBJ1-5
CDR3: CASSLSFTGHSNQPQHF
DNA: TGTGCCAGCAGTTTATCGTTTACGGGCCATAGCAATCAGCCCCAGCATTTT

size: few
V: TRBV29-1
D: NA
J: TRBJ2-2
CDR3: CSVDAGWELFF
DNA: TGCAGCGTTGACGCCGGGTGGGAGCTGTTTTTT

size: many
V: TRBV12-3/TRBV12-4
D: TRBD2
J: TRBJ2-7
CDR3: CASRTSGSYEQYF
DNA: TGTGCCAGCAGGACTAGCGGTTCCTACGAGCAGTACTTC

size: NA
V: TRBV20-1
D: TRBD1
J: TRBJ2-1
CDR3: CSEMRQGDYNEQFF
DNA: TGCAGTGAGATGAGACAGGGGGACTACAATGAGCAGTTCTTC

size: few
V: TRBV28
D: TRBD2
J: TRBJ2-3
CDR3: CASSLSRLAGEQADTQYF
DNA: TGTGCCAGCAGTTTATCCCGCTTAGCGGGAGAGCAAGCAGATACGCAGTATTTT

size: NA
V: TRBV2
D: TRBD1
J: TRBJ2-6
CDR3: CASSEEAITQGQGISGANVLTF
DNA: TGTGCCAGCAGTGAAGAGGCAATAACCCAGGGACAGGGGATCTCTGGGGCCAACGTCCTGACTTTC

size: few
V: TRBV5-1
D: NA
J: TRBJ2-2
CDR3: CASNGGNTGELFF
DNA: TGCGCCAGCAACGGGGGGAACACCGGGGAGCTGTTTTTT

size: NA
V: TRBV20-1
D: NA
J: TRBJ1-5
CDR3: CSARDPWGTGQPQHF
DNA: TGCAGTGCTAGAGATCCGTGGGGCACGGGGCAGCCCCAGCATTTT

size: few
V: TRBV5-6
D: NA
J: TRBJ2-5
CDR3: CASSRDLETQYF
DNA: TGTGCCAGCAGTCGGGACCTAGAGACCCAGTACTTC

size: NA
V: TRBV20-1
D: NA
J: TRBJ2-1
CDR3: CSARSARGVPYNEQFF
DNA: TGCAGTGCTAGGTCGGCACGGGGCGTACCCTACAATGAGCAGTTCTTC

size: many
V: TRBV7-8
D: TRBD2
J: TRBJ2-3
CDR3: CASSLRLAGGSTDTQYF
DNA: TGTGCCAGCAGCTTGCGACTAGCGGGGGGTAGCACAGATACGCAGTATTTT

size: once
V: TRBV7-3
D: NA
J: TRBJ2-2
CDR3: CASSHGTSGELFF
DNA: TGTGCCAGCAGCCATGGGACCAGCGGGGAGCTGTTTTTT

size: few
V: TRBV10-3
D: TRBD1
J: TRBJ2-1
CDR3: CAISGQGVRNEQFF
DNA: TGTGCCATCAGTGGACAGGGCGTGAGAAATGAGCAGTTCTTC

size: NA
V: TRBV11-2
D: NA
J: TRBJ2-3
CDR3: CASSRTLTSTDTQYF
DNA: TGTGCCAGCAGCCGGACTCTTACTTCCACAGATACGCAGTATTTT

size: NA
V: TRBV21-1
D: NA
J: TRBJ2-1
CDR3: CASSITGPNNEQFF
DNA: TGTGCCAGCAGCATAACCGGGCCGAACAATGAGCAGTTCTTC